Following are 27 T cell receptor beta chains from one sample sequenced in a study of control samples from healthy donors and cancer patients. TCRdb's copy holds only in-frame clones and misses some; the assay was immunoSEQ multiplex PCR. Of over 100,000 clones in the sample, 90% were seen once. The sequenced material came from blood. The receptor set was obtained from a human donor in good health. The donor label of this sample is uncertain.

This sequence joins TRBV10-3 and TRBJ1-3; D unclear. The CDR3 totals 12 residues. V was clipped by 4 bases and J by 3 bases, with 4 bases between them. The germline V gene has CDR1 ENHRY and CDR2 SYGVKD. CDR3 residues: CAISVDGNTIYF. Written as DNA, the CDR3 is TGTGCCATCAGTGTAGATGGAAACACCATATATTTT.

V and J are TRBV2 and TRBJ2-7; 8 bases line up with TRBD1. Per germline, CDR1 SNHLY and CDR2 FYNNEI. This CDR3 has 14 amino acids. Trimming took 7 bases from V and 5 from J; bases not matched to a gene: 10. The CDR3 region has the DNA TGTGCCAGCAATGTAAACAGGGGGAGGAACGAGCAGTACTTC. Its protein product is CASNVNRGRNEQYF.

V is TRBV19 and J is TRBJ1-2; the D gene is possibly TRBD1 (6 bases). V was clipped by 6 bases and J by 4 bases, with 18 bases between them. The germline CDR1 and CDR2 sequences are LNHDA and SQIVND (reference sequence). This CDR3 contains 15 residues. The CDR3 nucleotides read TGTGCCAGTAGCTTCGATGTGGACAGATCCTATGGCTACACCTTC. Encoded protein: CASSFDVDRSYGYTF. Full variable domain (rest looked up from reference TRBV19 and TRBJ1-2): DGGITQSPKYLFRKEGQNVTLSCEQNLNHDAMYWYRQDPGQGLRLIYYSQIVNDFQKGDIAEGYSVSREKKESFPLTVTSAQKNPTAFYLCASSFDVDRSYGYTFGSGTRLTVV.

The chain is built from TRBV19 and TRBJ1-2; weak D call: TRBD1 (6 bases). Trimming removed 8 bases at V and 5 bases at J, with 15 bases between. The germline gives CDR1 LNHDA, CDR2 SQIVND (reference sequence). The CDR3 runs to 13 residues. CDR3: CASQGQTDYGYTF. In DNA form, the CDR3 reads TGTGCCAGTCAGGGACAAACCGATTATGGCTACACCTTC.

This chain uses TRBV30 with TRBJ1-3; D may be TRBD1 (6 bases). The CDR3 loop spans 15 amino acids. Trimming cost V 2 bases and J 0 bases, with 11 bases left between them. Germline V gene sequence: CDR1 GTSNPN, CDR2 SVGIG (reference sequence). Here the CDR3 reads CAWSTQGGSGNTIYF. CDR3 DNA: TGTGCCTGGAGTACCCAAGGGGGCTCTGGAAACACCATATATTTT.

V usage is TRBV5-1 and J usage is TRBJ1-2; D perhaps matches TRBD1 (6 bases). Germline lookup yields CDR1 SGHRS and CDR2 YFSETQ. The V and J ends lost 4 bases and 2 bases respectively, with 18 bases between them. The CDR3 contains 16 residues. CDR3 protein: CASSQGGIGLNYGYTF. For the CDR3, the DNA is TGCGCCAGCAGCCAAGGGGGTATAGGCCTCAACTATGGCTACACCTTC.

The CDR3 spells CASTRRGPYSNEQFF. The CDR3 region has the DNA TGTGCCAGCACCAGAAGGGGACCTTACAGTAATGAGCAGTTCTTC. The rearrangement uses TRBV2 and TRBJ2-1; tentatively, D is TRBD1 or TRBD2 (5 bases each). The germline gives CDR1 SNHLY, CDR2 FYNNEI. Between the trimmed V and J ends, which lost 7 bases and 7 bases, there was a span of 20 bases. CDR3 length equals 15 residues. The full variable domain, completed using reference TRBV2 and TRBJ2-1, is EPEVTQTPSHQVTQMGQEVILRCVPISNHLYFYWYRQILGQKVEFLVSFYNNEISEKSEIFDDQFSVERPDGSNFTLKIRSTKLEDSAMYFCASTRRGPYSNEQFFGPGTRLTVL.

The chain joins TRBV4-1 to TRBJ1-1; D gene ambiguous. The germline gives CDR1 MGHRA, CDR2 YSYEKL. The CDR3 contains 15 residues. Trimming cost V 1 base and J 1 base, with 10 bases left between them. The CDR3 sequence is CASSQVFGENTEAFF. The CDR3 DNA reads as TGCGCCAGCAGCCAAGTATTTGGGGAGAACACTGAAGCTTTCTTT.

The V gene is TRBV9, the J gene TRBJ2-1, with 10 bases matching TRBD2. The ends lost 6 bases at V and 3 bases at J; junction bases unmatched: 6. Germline V gene data show CDR1 as SGDLS and CDR2 as YYNGEE. CDR3 length: 15 amino acids. The DNA of the CDR3 is TGTGCCAGCACAAAGAGCGGGGGGGACTACAATGAGCAGTTCTTC. This gives the protein CASTKSGGDYNEQFF.

The J gene is TRBJ1-4, the V gene TRBV5-6; TRBD1 agrees at 7 bases. Germline assignment: CDR1 SGHDT and CDR2 YYEEEE. The CDR3 is 14 residues long. V dropped 2 bases and J dropped 5; count of bases not matched to a gene: 3. The CDR3 protein is CASSLGTVNEKLFF. The DNA for the CDR3 is TGTGCCAGCAGCTTAGGGACAGTGAATGAAAAACTGTTTTTT.

The chain is built from TRBV7-2 and TRBJ2-5; TRBD2 agrees at 10 bases. Per germline, CDR1 SGHTA and CDR2 FQGNSA. This CDR3 contains 14 residues. The ends lost 3 bases at V and 9 bases at J; junction bases unmatched: 7. The CDR3, as DNA: TGTGCCAGCAGCTTTACCGGGACTAGCGAGGCCCAGTACTTC. Encoded protein: CASSFTGTSEAQYF. Using reference TRBV7-2 and TRBJ2-5 for the parts outside the CDR3, the full variable domain is GAGVSQSPSNKVTEKGKDVELRCDPISGHTALYWYRQSLGQGLEFLIYFQGNSAPDKSGLPSDRFSAERTGGSVSTLTIQRTQQEDSAVYLCASSFTGTSEAQYFGPGTRLLVL.

The chain employs TRBV9 and TRBJ1-2; TRBD1 might be the D (5 bases). The V gene's germline CDR1 is SGDLS and CDR2 YYNGEE. The CDR3 covers 13 residues. Trimming shortened V by 1 base and J by 7 bases, and 11 bases separated the two germline ends. The CDR3 spells CASSVLGGAGYTF. In DNA, the CDR3 is TGTGCCAGCAGCGTACTTGGAGGGGCTGGCTACACCTTC. Full variable domain (rest looked up from reference TRBV9 and TRBJ1-2): DSGVTQTPKHLITATGQRVTLRCSPRSGDLSVYWYQQSLDQGLQFLIQYYNGEERAKGNILERFSAQQFPDLHSELNLSSLELGDSALYFCASSVLGGAGYTFGSGTRLTVV.

The chain combines TRBV2 with TRBJ1-4; a weak D match, TRBD1 (5 bases). V dropped 4 bases and J dropped 8 bases, with 11 bases sitting between them. From germline, CDR1 is SNHLY and CDR2 FYNNEI. The CDR3 totals 13 residues. The chain's CDR3 is CASSAGQAEKLFF. The CDR3 nucleotides read TGTGCCAGCAGTGCAGGACAAGCGGAAAAACTGTTTTTT.

The chain links TRBV2 to TRBJ1-2, with D maybe TRBD1 (5 bases). This CDR3 is 11 amino acids long. Between the trimmed V and J ends, which lost 11 bases and 0 bases, there was a span of 7 bases. Germline V gives CDR1 SNHLY, CDR2 FYNNEI. The CDR3 nucleotides read TGTGCCGCGGGGGCTAACTATGGCTACACCTTC. Encoded protein: CAAGANYGYTF. Using reference TRBV2 and TRBJ1-2 for the parts outside the CDR3, the full variable domain is EPEVTQTPSHQVTQMGQEVILRCVPISNHLYFYWYRQILGQKVEFLVSFYNNEISEKSEIFDDQFSVERPDGSNFTLKIRSTKLEDSAMYFCAAGANYGYTFGSGTRLTVV.

J is TRBJ1-2 and V is TRBV19; D may be TRBD1 (6 bases). This CDR3 region has 15 residues. V lost 3 bases and J lost 2, with 13 bases in between. Germline loops: CDR1 LNHDA, CDR2 SQIVND (reference sequence). Here the CDR3 reads CASSIAGARNYGYTF. The CDR3 nucleotides are TGTGCCAGTAGTATCGCGGGGGCGCGGAACTATGGCTACACCTTC.

The chain combines TRBV24-1 with TRBJ2-3; D unclear. The V and J ends lost 4 bases and 3 bases respectively, with 7 bases between them. Germline V gene sequence: CDR1 KGHDR, CDR2 SFDVKD. The CDR3 spans 13 residues. CDR3 residues: CATSDSFTDTQYF. CDR3 DNA: TGTGCCACCAGTGACTCCTTTACAGATACGCAGTATTTT.

The CDR3: CATSREALDIKLNQPQHF. The CDR3 DNA sequence: TGTGCCACCAGCAGAGAGGCCCTGGACATTAAACTTAATCAGCCCCAGCATTTT. The chain joins TRBV15 to TRBJ1-5, with D maybe TRBD1 (5 bases). The length of the CDR3 is 18 residues. The V end lost 0 bases, the J end lost 4 bases, and 19 bases lay between the germline ends. CDR1 LNHNV and CDR2 YYDKDF come from the germline V gene (reference sequence).

The chain combines TRBV5-6 with TRBJ1-2; perhaps TRBD1 as D (5 bases). Germline-derived CDR1 and CDR2 are SGHDT and YYEEEE. The CDR3 runs to 15 residues. With 0 bases removed from V and 3 bases from J, the gap between germline ends came to 12 bases. The CDR3 nucleotides are TGTGCCAGCAGCTTGGGCGGGGCCCCCTACTATGGCTACACCTTC. Its protein is CASSLGGAPYYGYTF.

The chain employs TRBV18 and TRBJ2-7, with a tentative D call TRBD1 (6 bases). The CDR3 has 12 residues. Germline V gene lookup returns CDR1 KGHSH and CDR2 LQKENI. V was clipped by 5 bases and J by 4 bases, with 9 bases between them. The CDR3 DNA reads as TGTGCCAGCTCAGGGGGACAATACGAGCAGTACTTC. Amino acids: CASSGGQYEQYF.

The chain is built from TRBV7-9 and TRBJ2-3; 12 bases map to TRBD1. CDR3 length: 16 residues. With 4 bases clipped from V and 3 bases from J, the junction kept 5 bases outside the gene matches. In germline, CDR1 is SEHNR, CDR2 FQNEAQ (reference sequence). CDR3 protein: CASSYRDRGHTDTQYF. The CDR3 coding sequence is TGTGCCAGCAGCTACCGGGACAGGGGGCATACAGATACGCAGTATTTT.

V gene TRBV11-2 combines with J gene TRBJ2-7, with 9 nucleotides matching TRBD2. With 2 bases clipped from V and 0 bases from J, the junction kept 8 bases outside the gene matches. The CDR3 is 17 amino acids. The germline CDR1 and CDR2 sequences are SGHAT and FQNNGV. CDR3 protein: CASSLMAGGLSSYEQYF. CDR3 DNA: TGTGCCAGCAGCTTAATGGCGGGGGGGCTGAGCTCCTACGAGCAGTACTTC.

This chain's CDR3 is CASSLRQGVGPYGYTF. DNA of the CDR3: TGTGCCAGCAGCCTTAGACAGGGCGTGGGGCCCTATGGCTACACCTTC. This chain uses TRBV14 with TRBJ1-2; 7 nucleotides line up with TRBD1. Trimming removed 4 bases from V and 4 bases from J; junction bases left unmatched: 12. CDR1 and CDR2 (germline): SGHDN, FVKESK. The CDR3 totals 16 residues.

Turning to this clone: This CDR3 is also generated by other DNA sequences in the sample. The rearrangement links TRBV5-6 to TRBJ1-1; D is possibly TRBD1 (5 bases). The ends were cut back, 0 bases at V and 1 base at J, with 7 bases in the middle. There are 14 residues in the CDR3. Germline V gene lookup returns CDR1 SGHDT and CDR2 YYEEEE. This CDR3 is CASSLGGANTEAFF. CDR3 coding DNA: TGTGCCAGCAGCTTGGGTGGGGCGAACACTGAAGCTTTCTTT.

The rearrangement uses TRBV7-8 and TRBJ2-7, with D perhaps matching TRBD1 or TRBD2 (6 bases each). This CDR3 contains 14 residues. The germline V and J ends were trimmed by 3 bases and 0 bases, with 9 bases remaining between them. Germline-derived CDR1 and CDR2 are SGHVS and FQNEAQ. For the CDR3, the DNA is TGTGCCAGCAGCTTGGGGGGCAACTCCTACGAGCAGTACTTC. Its protein product is CASSLGGNSYEQYF.

The rearrangement joins TRBV19 to TRBJ1-4; D call uncertain. Trimming pared 5 bases from V and 4 bases from J, leaving 8 bases between. The V gene's germline CDR1 is LNHDA and CDR2 SQIVND (reference sequence). This CDR3 comprises 13 residues. Here the CDR3 DNA reads TGTGCCAGTAGTGCGCAGTTTAATGAAAAACTGTTTTTT. This sequence encodes CASSAQFNEKLFF. The full variable domain, in which reference TRBV19 and TRBJ1-4 provide the parts outside the CDR3, is DGGITQSPKYLFRKEGQNVTLSCEQNLNHDAMYWYRQDPGQGLRLIYYSQIVNDFQKGDIAEGYSVSREKKESFPLTVTSAQKNPTAFYLCASSAQFNEKLFFGSGTQLSVL.

This chain connects TRBV19 to TRBJ2-2, with a tentative D call TRBD2 (5 bases). The CDR3 totals 14 residues. Germline CDR1 LNHDA, CDR2 SQIVND (reference sequence). The germline V and J ends were trimmed by 9 bases and 1 base, with 12 bases remaining between them. For the CDR3, the DNA is TGTGCCAGCCGGGATGCGCAGAACACCGGGGAGCTGTTTTTT. Its translation: CASRDAQNTGELFF.

The rearrangement links TRBV5-1 to TRBJ2-2; D remains ambiguous. The CDR3 sequence is 16 residues long. The V gene lost 0 bases and the J gene lost 8 bases, with 17 bases spanning the gap. Germline CDR1 and CDR2: SGHRS and YFSETQ. In DNA, the CDR3 is TGCGCCAGCAGCTTGGGCCCGCAAAGTACCGAAGGGGAGCTGTTTTTT. It codes for CASSLGPQSTEGELFF.